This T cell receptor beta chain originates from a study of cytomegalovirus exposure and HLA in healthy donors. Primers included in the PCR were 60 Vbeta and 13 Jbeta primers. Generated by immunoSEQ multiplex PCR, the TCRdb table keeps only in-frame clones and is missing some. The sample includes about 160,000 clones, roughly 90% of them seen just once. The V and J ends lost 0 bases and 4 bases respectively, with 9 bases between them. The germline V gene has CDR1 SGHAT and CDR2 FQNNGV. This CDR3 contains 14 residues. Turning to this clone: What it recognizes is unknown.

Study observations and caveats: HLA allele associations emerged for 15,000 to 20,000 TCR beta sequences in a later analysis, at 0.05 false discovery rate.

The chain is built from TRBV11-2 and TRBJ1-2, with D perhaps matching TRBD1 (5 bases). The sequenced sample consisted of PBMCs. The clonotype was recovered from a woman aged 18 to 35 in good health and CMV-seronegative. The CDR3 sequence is CASSLDNGAYGYTF. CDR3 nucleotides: TGTGCCAGCAGCTTAGACAATGGGGCCTATGGCTACACCTTC.